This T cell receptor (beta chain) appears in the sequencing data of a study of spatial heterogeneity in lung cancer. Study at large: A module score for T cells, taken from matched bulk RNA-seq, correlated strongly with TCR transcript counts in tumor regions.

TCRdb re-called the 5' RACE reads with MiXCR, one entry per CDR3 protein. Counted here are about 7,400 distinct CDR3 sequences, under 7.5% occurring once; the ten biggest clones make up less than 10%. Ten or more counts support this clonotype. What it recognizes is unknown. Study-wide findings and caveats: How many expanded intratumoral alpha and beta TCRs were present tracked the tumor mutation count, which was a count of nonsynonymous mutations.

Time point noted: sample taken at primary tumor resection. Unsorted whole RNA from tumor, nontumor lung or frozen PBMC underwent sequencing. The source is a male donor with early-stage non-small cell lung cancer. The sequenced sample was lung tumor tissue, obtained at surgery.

The CDR3 loop is CASSFSPSGGRKPSPLNTEAFF. The DNA of the CDR3 is TGTGCCAGCAGCTTCAGCCCTTCGGGGGGCAGAAAACCCTCTCCTCTGAACACTGAAGCTTTCTTT. This chain connects TRBV14 to TRBJ1-1; a possible D gene is TRBD1 (6 bases). The germline gives CDR1 SGHDN, CDR2 FVKESK. There are 22 residues in the CDR3. The V end was cut by 5 bases, the J end by 0 bases, with 34 bases between.